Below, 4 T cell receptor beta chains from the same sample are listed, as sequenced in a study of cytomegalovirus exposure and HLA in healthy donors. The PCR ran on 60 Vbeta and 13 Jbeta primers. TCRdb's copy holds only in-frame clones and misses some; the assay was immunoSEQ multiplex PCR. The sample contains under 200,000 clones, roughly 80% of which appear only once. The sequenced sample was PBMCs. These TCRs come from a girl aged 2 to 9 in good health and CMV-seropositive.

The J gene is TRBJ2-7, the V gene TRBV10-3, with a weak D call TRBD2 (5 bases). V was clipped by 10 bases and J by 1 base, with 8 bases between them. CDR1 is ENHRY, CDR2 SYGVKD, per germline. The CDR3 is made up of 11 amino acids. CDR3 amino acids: CATGLSYEQYF. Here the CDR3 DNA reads TGTGCCACCGGACTTTCCTACGAGCAGTACTTC.

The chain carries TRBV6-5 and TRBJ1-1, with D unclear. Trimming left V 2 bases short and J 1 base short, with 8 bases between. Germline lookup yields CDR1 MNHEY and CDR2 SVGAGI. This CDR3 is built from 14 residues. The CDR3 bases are TGTGCCAGCAGTTACGGCCAGGCGAACACTGAAGCTTTCTTT. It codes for CASSYGQANTEAFF.

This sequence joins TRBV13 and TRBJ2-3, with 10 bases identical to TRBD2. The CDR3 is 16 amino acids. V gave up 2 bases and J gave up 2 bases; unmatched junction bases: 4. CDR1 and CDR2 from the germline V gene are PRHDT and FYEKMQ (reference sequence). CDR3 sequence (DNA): TGTGCCAGCAGCTTACCAGCGGGAGGGGTCACAGATACGCAGTATTTT. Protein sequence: CASSLPAGGVTDTQYF.

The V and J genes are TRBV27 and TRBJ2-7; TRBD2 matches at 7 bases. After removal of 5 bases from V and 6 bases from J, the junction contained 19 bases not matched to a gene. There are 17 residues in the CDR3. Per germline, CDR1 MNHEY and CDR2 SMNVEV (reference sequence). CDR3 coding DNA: TGTGCCAGCAGTCTCCGTCGGGGGGAAGCACGATCTCGCGAGCAGTACTTC. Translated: CASSLRRGEARSREQYF.